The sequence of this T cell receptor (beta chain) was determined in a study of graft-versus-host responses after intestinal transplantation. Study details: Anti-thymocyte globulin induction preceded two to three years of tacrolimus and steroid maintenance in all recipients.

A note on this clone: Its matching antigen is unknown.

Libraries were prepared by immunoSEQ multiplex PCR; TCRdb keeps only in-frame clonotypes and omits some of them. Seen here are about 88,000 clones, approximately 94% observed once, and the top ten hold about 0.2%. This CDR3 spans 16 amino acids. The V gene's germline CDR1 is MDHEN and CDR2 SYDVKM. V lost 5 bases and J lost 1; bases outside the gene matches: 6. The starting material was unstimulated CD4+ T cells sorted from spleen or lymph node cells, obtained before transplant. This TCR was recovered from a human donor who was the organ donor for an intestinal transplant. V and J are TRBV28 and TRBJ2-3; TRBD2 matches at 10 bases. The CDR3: CASSPPAGGGTDTQYF. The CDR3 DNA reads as TGTGCCAGCAGTCCCCCAGCGGGGGGGGGCACAGATACGCAGTATTTT.